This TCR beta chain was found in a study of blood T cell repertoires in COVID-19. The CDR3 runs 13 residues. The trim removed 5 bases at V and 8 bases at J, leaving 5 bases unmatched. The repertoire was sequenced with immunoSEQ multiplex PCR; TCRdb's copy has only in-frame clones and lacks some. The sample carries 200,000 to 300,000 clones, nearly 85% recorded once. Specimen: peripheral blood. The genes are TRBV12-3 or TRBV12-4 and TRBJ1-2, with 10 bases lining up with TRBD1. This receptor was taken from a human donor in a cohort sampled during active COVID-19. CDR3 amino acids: CASSGTGARGYTF. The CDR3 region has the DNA TGTGCCAGCAGTGGGACAGGGGCTCGGGGCTACACCTTC.